The clone carrying this T cell receptor (beta chain) was recorded only once. Antigen specificity is unknown. The data stem from a study of cytomegalovirus exposure and HLA in healthy donors. On the study more broadly: According to later analysis, the same platform produced the 120 or so validation and 666 first-cohort repertoires. General study results and limits: TCR sequences were mostly rare, though some public TCRs occurred in many donors. That first-cohort TCR clusters tended to co-occur in the approximately 110 validation repertoires was found in a later analysis. Investigators reported 164 TCR beta chains as tied to cytomegalovirus.

TCRdb's copy holds only in-frame clones and misses some; the assay was immunoSEQ multiplex PCR. This sample carries a few hundred thousand clones, 90% of them seen once, and the ten largest clones take under 0.4%. CDR1 is SGHRS, CDR2 YFSETQ, per germline. There are 15 residues in the CDR3. The trim removed 4 bases at V and 1 base at J, leaving 7 bases unmatched. This sequence originates from a woman in her late teens or twenties in good health and CMV-seronegative. The chain uses TRBV5-1 and TRBJ2-5; TRBD1 matches at 7 bases. Sequences were obtained from PBMCs. The CDR3 spells CASSQGTAAQETQYF. The CDR3 DNA sequence: TGCGCCAGCAGCCAAGGGACAGCGGCCCAAGAGACCCAGTACTTC.